A single sample is the source of the 21 T cell receptor beta chains below, sequenced in a study of T cell changes during pregnancy in multiple sclerosis. Measured with immunoSEQ multiplex PCR; TCRdb has only the in-frame clones, and not every one. The sample includes roughly 22,000 clones, roughly nine tenths of them seen just once. The sequencing used CD4+ T cells from peripheral blood mononuclear cells, collected after pregnancy. These receptors were obtained from a female donor in good health, enrolled as a control in a pregnancy study.

This clone was counted a single time. The rearrangement uses TRBV11-3 and TRBJ2-1; possible D gene TRBD2, 6 bases. Trimming stripped 5 bases from V and 8 bases from J, with 16 bases between. Per germline, CDR1 SGHNT and CDR2 YENEEA. The CDR3 is 14 amino acids. This CDR3 is CASSARAGPYEQFF. The CDR3 nucleotides are TGTGCCAGCAGCGCTCGGGCGGGGCCCTATGAGCAGTTCTTC.

This clone showed up just a few times. This rearrangement joins TRBV25-1 to TRBJ2-7; D perhaps matches TRBD1 (6 bases). Trimming cost V 7 bases and J 4 bases, with 26 bases left between them. The length of the CDR3 is 17 residues. Germline-derived CDR1 and CDR2 are MGHDK and SYGVNS. The CDR3 region has the DNA TGTGCCAGCATCGCCGAGGACAGATCCTCCCGCCTTTACGAGCAGTACTTC. Translating gives CASIAEDRSSRLYEQYF.

The table lists this clone with a count of one. The rearrangement uses TRBV6-6 and TRBJ1-5, with TRBD1 matching 9 bases. In germline, CDR1 is MNHNY, CDR2 SVGAGI (reference sequence). Germline trimming cut 5 bases from V and 4 bases from J; bases unmatched to any gene: 0. The CDR3 contains 13 residues. CDR3 region: CASSDRGNQPQHF. The CDR3 DNA is TGTGCCAGCAGTGACAGGGGGAATCAGCCCCAGCATTTT.

This chain uses TRBV6-4 with TRBJ1-3; 7 positions match TRBD1. J gave up 2 bases and V 7 bases, and 5 bases lay outside the gene matches. CDR3 length: 14 amino acids. Germline assignment: CDR1 MRHNA and CDR2 SNTAGT. CDR3 sequence reads: CASTWRGPGNTIYF. The CDR3 coding sequence is TGTGCCAGCACCTGGAGGGGGCCTGGAAACACCATATATTTT.

V and J are TRBV5-6 and TRBJ1-4; maybe TRBD1 (6 bases). Germline CDR1 reads SGHDT; CDR2 reads YYEEEE. The length of the CDR3 is 19 residues. V lost 4 bases, J lost 0 bases, and 22 bases lay in between. The CDR3 here is CASSPGRGALPATNEKLFF. CDR3 nucleotide sequence: TGTGCCAGCAGCCCCGGGAGGGGGGCACTTCCTGCAACTAATGAAAAACTGTTTTTT.

V and J are TRBV9 and TRBJ2-3; D not resolved. CDR1 and CDR2 (germline): SGDLS, YYNGEE. Deletions cut 0 bases from V and 6 bases from J, with 14 bases between. This CDR3 region has 15 residues. This CDR3 reads CASSVDGRSGDTQYF. The CDR3 DNA reads TGTGCCAGCAGCGTAGATGGTAGGAGTGGGGATACGCAGTATTTT.

V is TRBV5-1 and J is TRBJ1-3; 7 nucleotides agree with TRBD1. Germline-derived CDR1 and CDR2 are SGHRS and YFSETQ. CDR3 length: 13 residues. With 7 bases clipped from V and 4 bases from J, the junction kept 5 bases outside the gene matches. The CDR3 reads CASQTTGGNTIYF. The CDR3, as DNA: TGCGCCAGCCAAACGACAGGGGGAAACACCATATATTTT.

The chain is built from TRBV27 and TRBJ1-2; maybe TRBD1 (5 bases). V lost 3 bases and J lost 4, with 12 bases in between. The CDR3 sequence is 14 residues long. Per germline, CDR1 MNHEY and CDR2 SMNVEV (reference sequence). CDR3 DNA: TGTGCCAGCAGTTTGGCAGGGTCCGGCTATGGCTACACCTTC. As protein: CASSLAGSGYGYTF.

CDR3 sequence reads: CASSNNDRGGYTF. The CDR3 coding sequence is TGTGCCAGCAGCAATAACGACAGGGGCGGCTACACCTTC. The J gene is TRBJ1-2, the V gene TRBV7-9; 8 bases line up with TRBD1. Germline loops: CDR1 SEHNR, CDR2 FQNEAQ (reference sequence). Trimming took 5 bases from V and 8 from J; bases not matched to a gene: 7. The CDR3 totals 13 residues.

The chain uses TRBV5-6 and TRBJ1-2; 10 bases are a match to TRBD1. This CDR3 comprises 16 residues. After removal of 4 bases from V and 3 bases from J, the junction contained 9 bases not matched to a gene. The germline V gene encodes CDR1 SGHDT and CDR2 YYEEEE. CDR3 sequence: CASSRDRGQVDYGYTF. CDR3 nucleotides: TGTGCCAGCAGCCGCGACAGGGGGCAGGTCGACTATGGCTACACCTTC. The whole variable domain, remainder taken from reference TRBV5-6 and TRBJ1-2, is DAGVTQSPTHLIKTRGQQVTLRCSPKSGHDTVSWYQQALGQGPQFIFQYYEEEERQRGNFPDRFSGHQFPNYSSELNVNALLLGDSALYLCASSRDRGQVDYGYTFGSGTRLTVV.

The CDR3 region has the DNA TGTGCCAGCAGTCCGAGACAGGTGGGTCCAGATACGCAGTATTTT. Protein sequence: CASSPRQVGPDTQYF. This rearrangement joins TRBV28 to TRBJ2-3, with D maybe TRBD1 (6 bases). This CDR3 is 15 amino acids long. Deletions cut 5 bases from V and 4 bases from J, with 16 bases between. Germline V CDR1 and CDR2: MDHEN, SYDVKM.

The chain has TRBV29-1 and TRBJ2-7; 8 bases line up with TRBD1. CDR3 length equals 12 residues. V dropped 6 bases and J dropped 3; count of bases not matched to a gene: 4. CDR1 SQVTM and CDR2 ANQGSEA come from the germline V gene. CDR3 loop: CSVGQGGYEQYF. The CDR3 region has the DNA TGCAGCGTCGGACAGGGAGGCTACGAGCAGTACTTC.

This chain connects TRBV6-5 to TRBJ2-3; possible D gene TRBD1, 6 bases. Germline CDR1 and CDR2: MNHEY and SVGAGI. The CDR3 spans 12 residues. Trimming pared 0 bases from V and 10 bases from J, leaving 8 bases between. The CDR3 DNA is TGTGCCAGCAGTTACTCCAGGGGTCCGCAGTATTTT. This translates into CASSYSRGPQYF.

This clone has just one count. The V and J genes are TRBV5-1 and TRBJ2-3, with TRBD2 identical over 10 bases. J lost 3 bases, V lost 4 bases, and 5 bases had no gene match. Germline V gene data show CDR1 as SGHRS and CDR2 as YFSETQ. This CDR3 contains 15 residues. CDR3 in amino acids: CASSLTTSGTDTQYF. In DNA form, the CDR3 reads TGCGCCAGCAGCCTCACGACTAGCGGGACAGATACGCAGTATTTT.

V gene TRBV9 combines with J gene TRBJ2-1, with 7 positions matching TRBD2. The CDR3 is made up of 17 amino acids. Per the germline V gene, CDR1 is SGDLS and CDR2 is YYNGEE. The V gene end was trimmed by 4 bases and the J gene end by 9 bases; junction bases not matched to a gene: 19. The CDR3 spells CASSSGLDLAVKGEQFF. The DNA for the CDR3 is TGTGCCAGCAGCTCGGGCTTAGACCTAGCGGTGAAGGGTGAGCAGTTCTTC.

The CDR3 sequence is CASSHRDNYGYTF. The CDR3 coding sequence is TGTGCCAGCAGCCACCGGGATAACTATGGCTACACCTTC. The chain employs TRBV9 and TRBJ1-2; D ambiguous. The length of the CDR3 is 13 residues. In germline, CDR1 is SGDLS, CDR2 YYNGEE. Trimming took off 4 bases at V and 1 base at J, with 8 bases between the two ends.

The rearrangement joins TRBV30 to TRBJ1-1; no clear D gene. Per the germline V gene, CDR1 is GTSNPN and CDR2 is SVGIG (reference sequence). Trimming stripped 3 bases from V and 1 base from J, with 9 bases between. This CDR3 is built from 13 residues. CDR3 in amino acids: CAWRWEANTEAFF. The CDR3 region has the DNA TGTGCCTGGAGATGGGAGGCGAACACTGAAGCTTTCTTT. Complete variable domain (other parts from reference TRBV30 and TRBJ1-1): SQTIHQWPATLVQPVGSPLSLECTVEGTSNPNLYWYRQAAGRGLQLLFYSVGIGQISSEVPQNLSASRPQDRQFILSSKKLLLSDSGFYLCAWRWEANTEAFFGQGTRLTVV.

The chain combines TRBV4-2 with TRBJ2-3; 9 nucleotides agree with TRBD2. The length of the CDR3 is 15 residues. Germline trimming cut 5 bases from V and 3 bases from J; bases unmatched to any gene: 6. Germline values: CDR1 LGHNA, CDR2 YNFKEQ. CDR3 DNA: TGTGCCAGCAGCTCCCGACTAGCGGCGACAGATACGCAGTATTTT. Translation gives CASSSRLAATDTQYF.

CDR3 nucleotide sequence: TGTGCCAGCTCACCACCAGGGGGCCCCCAGGTCTACACCTTC. Its protein product is CASSPPGGPQVYTF. The chain couples TRBV18 to TRBJ1-2; 7 nucleotides align to TRBD1. The CDR3 consists of 14 residues. The junction had 8 bases not matched to a gene; V was cut back by 0 bases and J by 10 bases. Germline CDR1 reads KGHSH; CDR2 reads LQKENI.

The rearrangement uses TRBV29-1 and TRBJ2-7, with 9 bases aligning to TRBD1. The tail of the sequence fits TRBJ2-5 better, so the J call may be wrong. Per germline, CDR1 SQVTM and CDR2 ANQGSEA. The CDR3 contains 15 residues. CDR3 region: CSGNRGQSSPETQYF. The CDR3 DNA reads as TGCAGCGGGAACAGGGGGCAAAGTTCCCCGGAGACCCAGTACTTC.

The count of this clone is one. The V and J genes are TRBV9 and TRBJ2-2, with D perhaps matching TRBD1 (6 bases). The CDR3 loop spans 15 amino acids. The V end was cut by 5 bases, the J end by 3 bases, with 14 bases between. The V gene's germline CDR1 is SGDLS and CDR2 YYNGEE. CDR3 sequence (DNA): TGTGCCAGCAGTCCGACCAGGGGATACACCGGGGAGCTGTTTTTT. This encodes CASSPTRGYTGELFF.